These 23 T cell receptor beta chains were sequenced from one sample in a study of shared clonotypes between healthy human individuals. Naive CD8 isolation took CD45RO-negative cells positively selected for CCR7 and excluded terminally differentiated effector memory CD45RA+ cells. Clones were sequenced by immunoSEQ multiplex PCR, and TCRdb holds only the in-frame ones, with some missing. This sample carries about 1,900,000 clones, about 95% of them seen once, and the ten largest clones take around 1%. The specimen sequenced was naive CD8+ T cells sorted from blood. These receptors originate from a man in his late teens or twenties in good health.

The chain couples TRBV7-8 to TRBJ2-3; 15 bases fit TRBD2. The CDR3 runs 19 residues. Germline lookup yields CDR1 SGHVS and CDR2 FQNEAQ. V lost 5 bases, J lost 0 bases, and 9 bases stayed unmatched. The CDR3 protein is CASSQRTSGGAGSTDTQYF. CDR3 nucleotides: TGTGCCAGCAGCCAAAGGACTAGCGGGGGGGCGGGCAGCACAGATACGCAGTATTTT.

Comments on this clone: The sample contains more than one DNA sequence encoding this CDR3. The chain couples TRBV6-5 to TRBJ2-7, with 10 bases identical to TRBD1. The CDR3 has 14 amino acids. Germline lookup yields CDR1 MNHEY and CDR2 SVGAGI. The J segment lost 7 bases and the V segment lost 0 bases, leaving 3 bases of the junction unmatched. Here the CDR3 DNA reads TGTGCCAGCAGTTACTCGGGGACAGGGGATGAGCAGTACTTC. Translation gives CASSYSGTGDEQYF.

The CDR3 reads CAASPGLAGHLQPQHF. The CDR3 nucleotides read TGTGCCGCCTCACCTGGGCTGGCAGGGCACTTGCAGCCCCAGCATTTT. V is TRBV10-3 and J is TRBJ1-5; possible D gene TRBD1, 5 bases. Between the trimmed V and J ends, which lost 11 bases and 7 bases, there was a span of 27 bases. Germline values: CDR1 ENHRY, CDR2 SYGVKD. The CDR3 covers 16 residues.

This clone has only one observation. The V gene is TRBV11-2, the J gene TRBJ2-5; TRBD2 agrees at 15 bases. J lost 7 bases, V lost 1 base, and 10 bases had no gene match. CDR1 and CDR2 from the germline V gene are SGHAT and FQNNGV. The CDR3 extends over 18 amino acids. The CDR3 sequence is CASSLGTSGGDPRGTQYF. The CDR3 nucleotides are TGTGCCAGCAGCTTAGGGACTAGCGGGGGGGATCCTAGAGGGACCCAGTACTTC.

The CDR3 DNA follows: TGTGCCAGCAGCTTATCCGGCGATCAGCCCCAGCATTTT. Translating gives CASSLSGDQPQHF. This rearrangement joins TRBV7-9 to TRBJ1-5; D gene uncertain. V dropped 2 bases and J dropped 5 bases, with 7 bases sitting between them. Germline values: CDR1 SEHNR, CDR2 FQNEAQ (reference sequence). The CDR3 is made up of 13 amino acids.

This chain joins TRBV4-1 and TRBJ1-5; D remains unclear. The length of the CDR3 is 14 residues. V was cut by 2 bases and J by 6 bases, with 11 bases left in between. Germline CDR1 is MGHRA and CDR2 is YSYEKL. This CDR3 reads CASSQHRVGQPQHF. The CDR3 DNA sequence: TGCGCCAGCAGCCAACATCGAGTGGGTCAGCCCCAGCATTTT.

The chain uses TRBV6-5 and TRBJ2-5; D is ambiguous. Looked up from germline, CDR1 is MNHEY and CDR2 is SVGAGI. V shed 3 bases and J shed 5 bases, with 16 bases lying between them. The CDR3 consists of 15 residues. DNA for the CDR3: TGTGCCAGCAGTTATCAGTCGGGCATTGGGGAGACCCAGTACTTC. It codes for CASSYQSGIGETQYF.

This clone is a singleton in its sample. This chain connects TRBV6-5 to TRBJ1-2; a weak D match, TRBD1 (6 bases). The CDR3 runs 16 residues. Between the trimmed V and J ends, which lost 0 bases and 2 bases, there was a span of 13 bases. Germline values: CDR1 MNHEY, CDR2 SVGAGI. The DNA of the CDR3 is TGTGCCAGCAGTTACTCGAGCGGGGGGCGGAACTATGGCTACACCTTC. Translating gives CASSYSSGGRNYGYTF.

The chain carries TRBV21-1 and TRBJ2-7; the table's D call, TRBD1, has no DNA check behind it. TRBV21-1 is noted as a pseudogene. The CDR3 extends over 13 amino acids. The CDR3 DNA reads as TGTGCCAGCAGCACCAGACAGGGCCACGAGCAGTACTTC. Amino acids: CASSTRQGHEQYF.

This sequence joins TRBV7-8 and TRBJ1-5, with no clear D. V shed 6 bases and J shed 1 base, with 13 bases lying between them. In germline, CDR1 is SGHVS, CDR2 FQNEAQ. The CDR3 is made up of 15 amino acids. The CDR3 spells CASSKGIVSNQPQHF. For the CDR3, the DNA is TGTGCCAGCAGTAAAGGGATAGTCAGCAATCAGCCCCAGCATTTT.

The CDR3 spells CASSQEGGTGVFATNEKLFF. The CDR3 region has the DNA TGTGCCAGCAGCCAAGAAGGGGGGACAGGAGTCTTTGCAACTAATGAAAAACTGTTTTTT. The rearrangement links TRBV4-2 to TRBJ1-4; 8 bases align to TRBD1. The germline V gene has CDR1 LGHNA and CDR2 YNFKEQ. The CDR3 spans 20 residues. V lost 0 bases, J lost 0 bases, and 12 bases stayed unmatched.

J is TRBJ2-1 and V is TRBV2; TRBD2 matches at 10 bases. V lost 2 bases, J lost 7 bases, and 8 bases stayed unmatched. The germline V gene encodes CDR1 SNHLY and CDR2 FYNNEI. The CDR3 extends over 16 amino acids. The CDR3 DNA sequence: TGTGCCAGCAGTGAATCAAGCGGGGGGGCAGGGAATGAGCAGTTCTTC. Its protein product is CASSESSGGAGNEQFF. Full variable domain (missing parts from reference TRBV2 and TRBJ2-1): EPEVTQTPSHQVTQMGQEVILRCVPISNHLYFYWYRQILGQKVEFLVSFYNNEISEKSEIFDDQFSVERPDGSNFTLKIRSTKLEDSAMYFCASSESSGGAGNEQFFGPGTRLTVL.

The V and J genes are TRBV7-9 and TRBJ1-5; D is undetermined. Germline loops: CDR1 SEHNR, CDR2 FQNEAQ (reference sequence). Trimming removed 1 base at V and 3 bases at J, with 10 bases between. The CDR3 extends over 15 amino acids. DNA of the CDR3: TGTGCCAGCAGCTTAGGGGGAATTGACAATCAGCCCCAGCATTTT. This translates into CASSLGGIDNQPQHF.

The gene calls are TRBV28 and TRBJ1-6; unclear D gene. The V gene lost 6 bases and the J gene lost 0 bases, with 18 bases spanning the gap. Germline V lookup: CDR1 MDHEN, CDR2 SYDVKM. CDR3 length: 18 amino acids. Written as DNA, the CDR3 is TGTGCCAGCAGCCCCCCCGACGGCTGGAGCTCCTATAATTCACCCCTCCACTTT. Translated, it gives CASSPPDGWSSYNSPLHF.

The chain recombines TRBV1 with TRBJ1-2; no check of the table's D call, TRBD1, against the DNA was made. TRBV1 is noted as a pseudogene. The CDR3 length is 16 residues. CDR3 residues: CTSSHLWTGDNYGYTF. CDR3 coding DNA: TGCACCAGCAGCCACCTGTGGACAGGGGATAACTATGGCTACACCTTC.

About this clone itself: One base separates it from a far larger clone, so it is likely a read error. The CDR3: CASSNPGGYTF. The CDR3 bases are TGTGCCAGCAGTAACCCGGGTGGCTACACCTTC. The chain joins TRBV28 to TRBJ1-2; D gene uncertain. Germline V CDR1 and CDR2: MDHEN, SYDVKM. The CDR3 is made up of 11 amino acids. The germline V and J ends were trimmed by 5 bases and 7 bases, with 8 bases remaining between them.

The J gene is TRBJ2-7, the V gene TRBV6-1; D is unclear. The germline V and J ends were trimmed by 7 bases and 7 bases, with 17 bases remaining between them. Germline V gene lookup returns CDR1 MNHNS and CDR2 SASEGT. There are 13 residues in the CDR3. CDR3 sequence: CASTLDGGGEQYF. CDR3 DNA: TGTGCCAGCACCCTTGACGGCGGCGGTGAGCAGTACTTC.

The chain recombines TRBV19 with TRBJ2-3; no clear D gene. This CDR3 has 15 residues. The ends were cut back, 1 base at V and 0 bases at J, with 8 bases in the middle. Germline assignment: CDR1 LNHDA and CDR2 SQIVND (reference sequence). The CDR3 nucleotides are TGTGCCAGTAGTATAGTCCCAGGTAGCACAGATACGCAGTATTTT. Its protein product is CASSIVPGSTDTQYF.

The chain couples TRBV6-1 to TRBJ2-7; tentative D call: TRBD1 (9 bases). The CDR3 sequence is 17 residues long. Trimming shortened V by 4 bases and J by 7 bases, and 26 bases separated the two germline ends. Germline V gene sequence: CDR1 MNHNS, CDR2 SASEGT. The CDR3 region is CASSGLRGDRELGEQYF. In DNA, the CDR3 is TGTGCCAGCAGTGGGTTGCGGGGGGACAGGGAACTAGGGGAGCAGTACTTC.

The genes are TRBV7-9 and TRBJ1-1; 7 bases line up with TRBD1. This CDR3 has 13 residues. From germline, CDR1 is SEHNR and CDR2 FQNEAQ (reference sequence). V trimming: 1 base; J trimming: 8 bases; junction bases outside the gene matches: 4. The CDR3 loop is CASSLDADREAFF. The CDR3 bases are TGTGCCAGCAGCTTAGATGCGGACAGGGAAGCTTTCTTT.

The genes are TRBV27 and TRBJ2-5, with D tentatively TRBD2 (5 bases). V lost 5 bases to trimming and J lost 5 bases, with 18 bases between them. The CDR3 is made up of 15 amino acids. Germline-derived CDR1 and CDR2 are MNHEY and SMNVEV (reference sequence). The CDR3 here is CASSPSGLSIETQYF. In DNA, the CDR3 is TGTGCCAGCAGTCCAAGCGGACTGTCCATTGAGACCCAGTACTTC.

Regarding this clone: The sample contains more than one DNA sequence encoding this CDR3. The rearrangement links TRBV9 to TRBJ1-1; perhaps TRBD1 as D (5 bases). Per germline, CDR1 SGDLS and CDR2 YYNGEE. V lost 4 bases to trimming and J lost 5 bases, with 12 bases between them. This CDR3 comprises 13 residues. The CDR3 nucleotides are TGTGCCAGCAGCCCTCCGGGGGGGACTGAAGCTTTCTTT. As protein: CASSPPGGTEAFF.

This chain connects TRBV6-5 to TRBJ2-3, with D perhaps being TRBD1 or TRBD2 (5 bases each). The CDR3 spans 13 residues. V dropped 2 bases and J dropped 4 bases, with 7 bases sitting between them. In germline, CDR1 is MNHEY, CDR2 SVGAGI. The CDR3 loop reads CASSYRDPDTQYF. CDR3 in DNA: TGTGCCAGCAGTTACCGGGACCCAGATACGCAGTATTTT.